These T cell receptor beta chains were read from a single sample in a study of T-cell memory formation after mild COVID-19. TCRdb processed the 5' RACE reads anew with MiXCR; each CDR3 protein has one entry. The sample has about 560,000 distinct CDR3 sequences, 17% seen once. The sequencing input was PBMCs or a T cell subset sorted from them (not recorded which). Every receptor here comes from an adult woman who had mild COVID-19 (a few samples of this study predate the infection). Cell type and time point are not known. Each CDR3 is given with its conserved first and last residue. Each record gives: clone size, V gene, J gene, D gene, CDR3 protein, CDR3 DNA. D genes are given only for firm matches. Size values are once, few and many counts, or a class for expanded clones, and some rows have none.

>NA|TRBV29-1|TRBJ1-5|TRBD1
CSASTGIGSYSNQPQHF
TGCAGCGCCTCGACAGGGATAGGTAGTTATAGCAATCAGCCCCAGCATTTT
>NA|TRBV3-1|TRBJ2-3|TRBD2
CASSWGQRGGIDTQYF
TGTGCCAGCAGCTGGGGCCAGCGGGGGGGCATAGATACGCAGTATTTT
>few|TRBV3-1|TRBJ2-1|TRBD2
CASSQDPLAGGHYNEQFF
TGTGCCAGCAGCCAAGATCCTCTAGCGGGGGGTCATTACAATGAGCAGTTCTTC
>many|TRBV5-1|TRBJ1-2|NA
CASSLEGDGYTF
TGCGCCAGCAGCTTGGAAGGGGATGGCTACACCTTC
>many|TRBV10-3|TRBJ2-3|NA
CAISAGPDTQYF
TGTGCCATCAGCGCGGGGCCAGATACGCAGTATTTT
>few|TRBV20-1|TRBJ2-2|NA
CSARVPGSITGELFF
TGCAGTGCTAGAGTACCGGGATCGATCACCGGGGAGCTGTTTTTT
>many|TRBV6-5|TRBJ1-2|TRBD1
CATQKTGRNYGYTF
TGTGCCACTCAGAAGACAGGGCGGAATTATGGCTACACCTTC
>NA|TRBV4-3|TRBJ2-2|NA
CASRRGGELFF
TGCGCCAGCCGCAGAGGCGGGGAGCTGTTTTTT
>NA|TRBV12-3/TRBV12-4|TRBJ1-1|NA
CASSLRQDMNTEAFF
TGTGCCAGCAGTCTCCGACAGGACATGAACACTGAAGCTTTCTTT
>NA|TRBV10-3|TRBJ2-7|TRBD1
CAIRRGQGVYDEQYF
TGTGCCATACGCCGCGGACAGGGAGTTTATGACGAGCAGTACTTC
>NA|TRBV29-1|TRBJ2-2|NA
CSVDLDTVNTGELFF
TGCAGCGTTGACTTGGACACCGTAAACACCGGGGAGCTGTTTTTT
>few|TRBV12-5|TRBJ1-1|NA
CASAATGNTEAFF
TGTGCTAGTGCCGCGACAGGGAACACTGAAGCTTTCTTT
>few|TRBV4-3|TRBJ2-1|NA
CASSQDYRDGGRNEQFF
TGCGCCAGCAGCCAAGATTATAGGGACGGGGGACGGAATGAGCAGTTCTTC
>NA|TRBV18|TRBJ1-1|TRBD1
CASSPRDRGRMAFF
TGTGCCAGCTCACCCAGGGACAGGGGGCGGATGGCTTTCTTT
>few|TRBV5-5|TRBJ1-2|NA
CASSMGPSYGYTF
TGTGCCAGCAGCATGGGACCGAGCTATGGCTACACCTTC
>few|TRBV3-1|TRBJ2-1|NA
CASSLLWGENNEQFF
TGTGCCAGCAGCCTCCTCTGGGGGGAGAACAATGAGCAGTTCTTC